This entry describes one T cell receptor beta chain. The V and J ends lost 4 bases and 2 bases respectively, with 17 bases between them. The CDR3 is 16 residues long. Germline V gives CDR1 SGDLS, CDR2 YYNGEE. These data belong to a study of blood T cell repertoires in COVID-19. About the research overall: Acute and convalescent COVID-19 specimens originated in the United States, Italy and Spain.

Repertoires were generated with immunoSEQ multiplex PCR, while TCRdb's copy carries only in-frame clones and drops some. Of 300,000 or so clones in the sample, just over 85% were seen once. Living in under 30 US areas, the participants were between 18 and 89 years of age. Sample: PBMCs or T cells enriched from blood (not recorded which). The sequence was collected from a woman in her thirties or forties with acute COVID-19. V usage is TRBV9 and J usage is TRBJ2-3; TRBD2 might be the D (6 bases). The CDR3: CASSPRWGGTTDTQYF. CDR3 bases: TGTGCCAGCAGCCCACGGTGGGGCGGGACCACAGATACGCAGTATTTT.